One sample yielded the 7 T cell receptor beta chains listed below, sequenced in a study of regulatory T cells in long-lasting Graves disease (dated by TCRdb to the early 2020s). The protocol used for the library was multiplex PCR. Sequencing relied on an Illumina HiSeq 4000. TCR beta libraries were built with iRepertoire HTBI primers and Arm-PCR amplification of CDR3 regions. TCRdb reanalyzed the raw reads on its own, using fastp at Q25 for trimming and MiXCR for clone calling, and kept in-frame beta chains. Each entry is one CDR3 protein sequence, shown with its most common DNA and genes. The sample table lists about 400,000 distinct CDR3 sequences, around a sixth of them with a count of one. 22% of the sample is in the top ten clones. Read against the paper, the sample's time point label means: newly diagnosed GD, antithyroid drugs for less than 3 months. RNA was extracted from PBMCs in TRIzol for both TCR sequencing and RNA sequencing.

The sample in question was peripheral blood mononuclear cells (PBMCs), obtained at new diagnosis, from a patient treated with antithyroid drugs. Source of these receptors: a female donor with Graves disease.

In its sample, this clonotype was seen many times. The rearrangement uses TRBV7-3 and TRBJ1-1; 9 bases fit TRBD1. Germline lookup yields CDR1 SGHTA and CDR2 FQGTGA. The ends lost 5 bases at V and 5 bases at J; junction bases unmatched: 6. The CDR3 is made up of 14 amino acids. CDR3 bases: TGTGCCAGCAGCCCGACAGGGGGAGGTACTGAAGCTTTCTTT. It encodes CASSPTGGGTEAFF.

With regard to this clonotype: Given a much more abundant clone one base away, this may be a read error. The missing conserved phenylalanine or tryptophan at the end of this CDR3 makes a read error likely. The rearrangement uses TRBV7-8 and TRBJ1-1; D is possibly TRBD1 (5 bases). V shed 5 bases and J shed 8 bases, with 18 bases lying between them. There are 14 residues in the CDR3. Germline CDR1 and CDR2: SGHVS and FQNEAQ. DNA of the CDR3: TGTGCCAGCAGCCCGGGGTCCGGGGCCCGGGAAGCTTTCTCT. It codes for CASSPGSGAREAFS.

This clonotype came up a few times. This may be a read error, as it is one base from a much larger clone. The chain couples TRBV6-1 to TRBJ2-5; D unclear. CDR1 is MNHNS and CDR2 is SASEGT in the germline V gene. Between the trimmed V and J ends, which lost 3 bases and 5 bases, there was a span of 4 bases. CDR3 length: 11 residues. CDR3 loop: CASSDLETQYF. The CDR3 nucleotides read TGTGCCAGCAGTGACTTGGAGACCCAGTACTTC.

Details on this clonotype: Since the CDR3 does not end with the conserved phenylalanine or tryptophan, this likely comes from a read error. The J gene is TRBJ1-5, the V gene TRBV2; 11 bases agree with TRBD1. The V gene's germline CDR1 is SNHLY and CDR2 FYNNEI. Trimming cost V 6 bases and J 9 bases; bases outside gene matches: 10. The CDR3 totals 15 residues. The CDR3 nucleotides are TGTGCCAGCAGAAGCGGGACAGGGGGTTCGCGGCCCCAGCATTAT. It encodes CASRSGTGGSRPQHY.

This clonotype was counted at least ten times. The rearrangement uses TRBV12-3 or TRBV12-4 and TRBJ2-5, with TRBD1 matching 9 bases. This CDR3 comprises 15 residues. The V and J ends lost 6 bases and 3 bases, in that order; junction bases with no gene match: 8. This CDR3 is CASRLTGGGKETQYF. Here the CDR3 DNA reads TGTGCCAGCAGGCTTACAGGGGGCGGGAAAGAGACCCAGTACTTC.

The chain uses TRBV27 and TRBJ1-1; 11 bases line up with TRBD1. CDR3 size: 16 residues. The trim removed 5 bases at V and 4 bases at J, leaving 9 bases unmatched. In germline, CDR1 is MNHEY, CDR2 SMNVEV (reference sequence). The chain's CDR3 is CASSTGQGARSTEAFF. The CDR3 region has the DNA TGTGCCAGCAGTACTGGACAGGGGGCGAGGAGCACTGAAGCTTTCTTT.

The chain carries TRBV6-1 and TRBJ2-2; D is uncertain. Germline V gene data show CDR1 as MNHNS and CDR2 as SASEGT. V gave up 6 bases and J gave up 7 bases, with 9 bases separating them. This CDR3 region has 12 residues. This CDR3 is CASRGHDGELFF. CDR3 bases: TGTGCCAGCAGGGGTCACGACGGGGAGCTGTTTTTT.